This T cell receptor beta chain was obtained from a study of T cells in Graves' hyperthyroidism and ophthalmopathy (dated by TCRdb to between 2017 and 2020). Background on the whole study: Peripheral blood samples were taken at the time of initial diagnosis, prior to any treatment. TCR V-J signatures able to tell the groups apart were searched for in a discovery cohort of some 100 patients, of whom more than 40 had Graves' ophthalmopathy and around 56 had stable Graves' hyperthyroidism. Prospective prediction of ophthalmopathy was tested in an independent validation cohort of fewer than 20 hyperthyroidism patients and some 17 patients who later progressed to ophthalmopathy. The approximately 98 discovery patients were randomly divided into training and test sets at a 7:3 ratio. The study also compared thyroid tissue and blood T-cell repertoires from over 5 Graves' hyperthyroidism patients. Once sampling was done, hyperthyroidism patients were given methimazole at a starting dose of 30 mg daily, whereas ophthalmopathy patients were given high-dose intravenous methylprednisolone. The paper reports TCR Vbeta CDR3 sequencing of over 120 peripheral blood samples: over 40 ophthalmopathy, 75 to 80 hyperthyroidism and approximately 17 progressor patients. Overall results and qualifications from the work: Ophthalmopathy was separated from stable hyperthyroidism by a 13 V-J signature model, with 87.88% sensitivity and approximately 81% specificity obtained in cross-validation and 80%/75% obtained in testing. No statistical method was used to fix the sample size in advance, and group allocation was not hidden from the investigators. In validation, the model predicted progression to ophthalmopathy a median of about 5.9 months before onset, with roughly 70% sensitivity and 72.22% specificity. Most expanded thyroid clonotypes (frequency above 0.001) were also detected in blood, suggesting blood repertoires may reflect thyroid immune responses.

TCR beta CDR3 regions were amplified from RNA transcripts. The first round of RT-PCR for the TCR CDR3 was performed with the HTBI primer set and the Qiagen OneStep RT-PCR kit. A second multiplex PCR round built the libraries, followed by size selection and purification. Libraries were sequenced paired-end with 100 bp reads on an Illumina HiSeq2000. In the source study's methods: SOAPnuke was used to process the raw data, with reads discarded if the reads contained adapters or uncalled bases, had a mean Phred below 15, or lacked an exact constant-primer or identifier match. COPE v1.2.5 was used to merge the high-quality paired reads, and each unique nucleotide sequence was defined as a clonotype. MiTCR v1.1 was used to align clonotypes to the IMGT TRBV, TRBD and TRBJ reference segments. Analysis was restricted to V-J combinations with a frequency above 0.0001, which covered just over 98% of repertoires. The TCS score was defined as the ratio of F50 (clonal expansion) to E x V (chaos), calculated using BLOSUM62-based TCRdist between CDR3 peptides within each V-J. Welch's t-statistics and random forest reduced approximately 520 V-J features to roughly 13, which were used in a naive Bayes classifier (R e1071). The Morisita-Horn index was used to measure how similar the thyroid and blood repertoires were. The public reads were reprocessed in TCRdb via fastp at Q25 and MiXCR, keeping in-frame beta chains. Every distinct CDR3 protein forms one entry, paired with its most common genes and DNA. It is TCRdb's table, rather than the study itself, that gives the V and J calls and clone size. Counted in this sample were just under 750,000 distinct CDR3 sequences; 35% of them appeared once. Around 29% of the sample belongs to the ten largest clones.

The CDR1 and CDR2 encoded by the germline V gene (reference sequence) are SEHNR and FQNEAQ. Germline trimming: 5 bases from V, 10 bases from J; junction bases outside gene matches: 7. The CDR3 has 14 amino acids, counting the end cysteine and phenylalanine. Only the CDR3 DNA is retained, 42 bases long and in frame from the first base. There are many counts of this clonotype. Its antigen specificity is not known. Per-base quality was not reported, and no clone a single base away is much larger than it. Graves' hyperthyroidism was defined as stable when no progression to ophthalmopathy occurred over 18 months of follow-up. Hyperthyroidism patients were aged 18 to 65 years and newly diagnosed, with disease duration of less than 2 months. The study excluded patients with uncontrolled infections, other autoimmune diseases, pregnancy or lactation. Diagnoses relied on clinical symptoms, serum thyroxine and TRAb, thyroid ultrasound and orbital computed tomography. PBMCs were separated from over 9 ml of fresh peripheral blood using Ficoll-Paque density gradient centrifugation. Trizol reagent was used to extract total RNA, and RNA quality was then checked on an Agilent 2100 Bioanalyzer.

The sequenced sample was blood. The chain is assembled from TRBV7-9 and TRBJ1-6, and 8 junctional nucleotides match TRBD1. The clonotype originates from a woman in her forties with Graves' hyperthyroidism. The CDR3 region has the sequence CASSLTGDRSPLHF. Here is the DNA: TGTGCCAGCAGCCTGACAGGGGATCGCTCACCCCTCCACTTT.